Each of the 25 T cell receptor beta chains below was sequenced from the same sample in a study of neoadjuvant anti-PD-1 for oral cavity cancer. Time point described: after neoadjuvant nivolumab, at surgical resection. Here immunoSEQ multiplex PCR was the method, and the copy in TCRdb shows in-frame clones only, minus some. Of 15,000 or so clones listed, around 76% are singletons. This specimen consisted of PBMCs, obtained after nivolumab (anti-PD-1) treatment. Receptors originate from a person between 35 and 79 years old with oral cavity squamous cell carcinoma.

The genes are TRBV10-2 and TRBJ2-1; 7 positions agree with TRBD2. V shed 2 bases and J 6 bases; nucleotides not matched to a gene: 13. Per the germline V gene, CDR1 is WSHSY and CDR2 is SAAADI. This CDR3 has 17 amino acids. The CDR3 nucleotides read TGCGCCAGCAGTGAGCCGGCTAGCGGTATAACCTTCAATGAGCAGTTCTTC. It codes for CASSEPASGITFNEQFF.

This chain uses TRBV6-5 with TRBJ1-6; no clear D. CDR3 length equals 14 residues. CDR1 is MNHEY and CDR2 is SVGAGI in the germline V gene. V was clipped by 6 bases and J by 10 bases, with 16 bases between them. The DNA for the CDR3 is TGTGCCAGCAGCTGGTTGGGCCGACAATCACCCCTCCACTTT. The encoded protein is CASSWLGRQSPLHF.

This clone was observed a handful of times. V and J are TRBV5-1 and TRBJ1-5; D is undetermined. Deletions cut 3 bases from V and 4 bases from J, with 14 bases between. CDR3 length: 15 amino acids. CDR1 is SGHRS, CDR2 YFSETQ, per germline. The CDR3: CASSSPILGNQPQHF. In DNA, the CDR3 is TGCGCCAGCAGCTCCCCTATCCTGGGGAATCAGCCCCAGCATTTT. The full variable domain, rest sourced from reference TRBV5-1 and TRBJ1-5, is KAGVTQTPRYLIKTRGQQVTLSCSPISGHRSVSWYQQTPGQGLQFLFEYFSETQRNKGNFPGRFSGRQFSNSRSEMNVSTLELGDSALYLCASSSPILGNQPQHFGDGTRLSIL.

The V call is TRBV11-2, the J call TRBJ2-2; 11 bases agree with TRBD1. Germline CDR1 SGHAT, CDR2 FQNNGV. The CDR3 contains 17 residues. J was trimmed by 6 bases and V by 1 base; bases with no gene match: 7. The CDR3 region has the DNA TGTGCCAGCAGCTTAGCTTTGGGACAGGGGGGTTCCGGGGAGCTGTTTTTT. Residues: CASSLALGQGGSGELFF.

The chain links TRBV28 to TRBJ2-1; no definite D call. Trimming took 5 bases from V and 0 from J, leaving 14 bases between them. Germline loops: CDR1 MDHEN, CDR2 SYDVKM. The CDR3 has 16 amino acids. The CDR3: CASSRPVADSYNEQFF. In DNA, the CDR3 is TGTGCCAGCAGTCGGCCCGTCGCGGACTCCTACAATGAGCAGTTCTTC.

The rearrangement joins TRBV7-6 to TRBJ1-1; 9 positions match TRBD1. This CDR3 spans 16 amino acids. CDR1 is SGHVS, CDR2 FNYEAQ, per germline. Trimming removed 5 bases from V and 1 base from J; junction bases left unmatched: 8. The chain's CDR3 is CASSPSGDRENTEAFF. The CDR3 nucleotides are TGTGCCAGCAGCCCCAGCGGGGACAGGGAGAACACTGAAGCTTTCTTT.

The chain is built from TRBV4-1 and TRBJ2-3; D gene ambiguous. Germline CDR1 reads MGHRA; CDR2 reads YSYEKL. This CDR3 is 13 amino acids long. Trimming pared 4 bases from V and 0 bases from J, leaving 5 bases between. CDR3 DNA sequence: TGCGCCAGCAGCCCTCAGAGCACAGATACGCAGTATTTT. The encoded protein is CASSPQSTDTQYF.

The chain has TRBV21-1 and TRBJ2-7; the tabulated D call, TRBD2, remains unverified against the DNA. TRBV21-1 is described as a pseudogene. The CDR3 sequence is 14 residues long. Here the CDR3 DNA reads TGTGCCAGCGGAGAGACGAGGGCTATCTACGAGCAGTACTTC. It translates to CASGETRAIYEQYF.

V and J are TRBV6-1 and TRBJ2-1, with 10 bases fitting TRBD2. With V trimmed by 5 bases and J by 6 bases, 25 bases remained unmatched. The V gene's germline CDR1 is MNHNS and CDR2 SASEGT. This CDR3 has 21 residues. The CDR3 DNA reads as TGTGCCAGCAGTAAAGGGATCGGTGGTTTCGGAAAAGCGGGGGGGCCCAATGAGCAGTTCTTC. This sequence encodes CASSKGIGGFGKAGGPNEQFF.

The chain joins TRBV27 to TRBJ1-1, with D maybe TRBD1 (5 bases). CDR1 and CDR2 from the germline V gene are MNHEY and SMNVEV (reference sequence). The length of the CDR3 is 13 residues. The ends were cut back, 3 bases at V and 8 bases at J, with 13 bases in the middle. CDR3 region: CASSFGAGLEAFF. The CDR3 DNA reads TGTGCCAGCAGTTTTGGGGCAGGGCTCGAAGCTTTCTTT.

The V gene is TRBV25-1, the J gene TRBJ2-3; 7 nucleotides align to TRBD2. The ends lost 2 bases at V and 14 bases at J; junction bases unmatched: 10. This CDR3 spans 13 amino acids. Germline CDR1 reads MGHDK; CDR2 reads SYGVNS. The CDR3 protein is CASSEPGGRALYF. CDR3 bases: TGTGCCAGCAGTGAACCAGGAGGGAGGGCCCTGTATTTT. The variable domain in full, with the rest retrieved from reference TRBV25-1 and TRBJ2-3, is EADIYQTPRYLVIGTGKKITLECSQTMGHDKMYWYQQDPGMELHLIHYSYGVNSTEKGDLSSESTVSRIRTEHFPLTLESARPSHTSQYLCASSEPGGRALYFGPGTRLTVL.

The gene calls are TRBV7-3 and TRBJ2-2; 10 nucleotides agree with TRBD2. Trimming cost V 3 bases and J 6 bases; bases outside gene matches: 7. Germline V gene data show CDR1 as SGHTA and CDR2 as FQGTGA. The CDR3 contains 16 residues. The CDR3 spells CASSFASGRFAGELFF. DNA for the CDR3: TGTGCCAGCAGCTTTGCTAGCGGGAGATTTGCCGGGGAGCTGTTTTTT.

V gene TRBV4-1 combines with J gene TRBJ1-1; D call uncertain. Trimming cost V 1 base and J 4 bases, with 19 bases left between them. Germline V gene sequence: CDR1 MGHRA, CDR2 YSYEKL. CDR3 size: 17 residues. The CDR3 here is CASSQVDMGFASTEAFF. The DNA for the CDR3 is TGCGCCAGCAGCCAAGTCGATATGGGATTTGCGAGCACTGAAGCTTTCTTT.

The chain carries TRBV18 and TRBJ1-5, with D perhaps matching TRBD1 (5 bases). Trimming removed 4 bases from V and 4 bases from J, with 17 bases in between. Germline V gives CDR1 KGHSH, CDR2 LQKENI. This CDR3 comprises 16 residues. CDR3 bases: TGTGCCAGCTCACGGGGGGTAGCGGACGGTAATCAGCCCCAGCATTTT. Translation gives CASSRGVADGNQPQHF.

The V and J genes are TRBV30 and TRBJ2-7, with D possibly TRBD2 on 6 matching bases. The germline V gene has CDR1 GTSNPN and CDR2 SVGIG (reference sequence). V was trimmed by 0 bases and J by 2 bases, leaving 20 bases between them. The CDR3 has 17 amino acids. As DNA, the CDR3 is TGTGCCTGGAGTGTAATGTTGTTGCGGGGCCCCACCTACGAGCAGTACTTC. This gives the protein CAWSVMLLRGPTYEQYF.

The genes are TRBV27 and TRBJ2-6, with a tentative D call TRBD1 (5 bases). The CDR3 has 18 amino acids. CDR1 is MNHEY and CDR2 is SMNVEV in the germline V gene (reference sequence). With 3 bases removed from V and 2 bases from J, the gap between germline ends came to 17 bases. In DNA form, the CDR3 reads TGTGCCAGCAGTTTCGTACCCTCAGGGCATACTGGGGCCAACGTCCTGACTTTC. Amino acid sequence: CASSFVPSGHTGANVLTF.

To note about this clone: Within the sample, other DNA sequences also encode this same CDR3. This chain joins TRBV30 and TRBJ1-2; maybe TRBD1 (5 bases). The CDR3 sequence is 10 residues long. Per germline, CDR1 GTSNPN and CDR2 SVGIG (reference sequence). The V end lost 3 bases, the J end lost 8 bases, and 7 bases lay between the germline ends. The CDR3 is CAWRRGGYTF. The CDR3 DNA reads TGTGCCTGGAGGAGGGGAGGCTACACCTTC.

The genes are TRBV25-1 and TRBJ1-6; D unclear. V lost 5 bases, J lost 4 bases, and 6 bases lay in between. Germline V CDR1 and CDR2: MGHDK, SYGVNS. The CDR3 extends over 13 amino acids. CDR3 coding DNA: TGTGCCAGCAGTAAACAGTATAATTCACCCCTCCACTTT. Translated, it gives CASSKQYNSPLHF.

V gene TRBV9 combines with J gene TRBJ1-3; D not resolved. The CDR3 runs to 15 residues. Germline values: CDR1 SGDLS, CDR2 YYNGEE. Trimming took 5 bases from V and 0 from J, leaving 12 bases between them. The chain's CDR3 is CASSVEHFSGNTIYF. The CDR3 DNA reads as TGTGCCAGCAGTGTCGAACACTTCTCTGGAAACACCATATATTTT.

The CDR3 protein is CASSVEGQQETQYF. For the CDR3, the DNA is TGTGCCAGCAGTGTGGAGGGACAGCAAGAGACCCAGTACTTC. The gene calls are TRBV9 and TRBJ2-5, with D possibly matching TRBD1 (7 bases). Trimming removed 5 bases at V and 2 bases at J, with 13 bases between. This CDR3 comprises 14 residues. CDR1 SGDLS and CDR2 YYNGEE come from the germline V gene.

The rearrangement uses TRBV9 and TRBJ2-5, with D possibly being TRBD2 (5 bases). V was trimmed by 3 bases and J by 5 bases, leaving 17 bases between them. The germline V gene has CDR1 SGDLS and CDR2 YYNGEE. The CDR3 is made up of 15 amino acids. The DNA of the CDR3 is TGTGCCAGCAGCGCCCCCTCTGGAGGTGGGGAGACCCAGTACTTC. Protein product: CASSAPSGGGETQYF. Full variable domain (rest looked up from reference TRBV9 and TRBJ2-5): DSGVTQTPKHLITATGQRVTLRCSPRSGDLSVYWYQQSLDQGLQFLIQYYNGEERAKGNILERFSAQQFPDLHSELNLSSLELGDSALYFCASSAPSGGGETQYFGPGTRLLVL.

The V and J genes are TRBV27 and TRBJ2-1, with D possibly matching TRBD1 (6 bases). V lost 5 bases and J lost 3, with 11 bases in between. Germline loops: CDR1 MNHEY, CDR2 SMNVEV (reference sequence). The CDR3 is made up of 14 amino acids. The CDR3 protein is CASSLWTDYNEQFF. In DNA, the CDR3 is TGTGCCAGCAGTCTCTGGACAGACTACAATGAGCAGTTCTTC.

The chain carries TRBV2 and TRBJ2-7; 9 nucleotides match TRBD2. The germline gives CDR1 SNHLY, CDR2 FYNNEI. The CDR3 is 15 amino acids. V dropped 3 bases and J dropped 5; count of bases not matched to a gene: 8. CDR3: CASSDRSSGAHEQYF. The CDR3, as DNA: TGTGCCAGCAGTGATAGGTCTAGCGGGGCCCACGAGCAGTACTTC.

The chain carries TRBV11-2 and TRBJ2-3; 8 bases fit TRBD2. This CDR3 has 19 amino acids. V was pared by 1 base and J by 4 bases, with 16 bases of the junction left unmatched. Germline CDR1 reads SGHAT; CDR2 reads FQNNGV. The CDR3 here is CASSLAPKWVREAPDTQYF. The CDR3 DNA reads TGTGCCAGCAGCTTAGCCCCAAAGTGGGTGCGGGAGGCCCCAGATACGCAGTATTTT.

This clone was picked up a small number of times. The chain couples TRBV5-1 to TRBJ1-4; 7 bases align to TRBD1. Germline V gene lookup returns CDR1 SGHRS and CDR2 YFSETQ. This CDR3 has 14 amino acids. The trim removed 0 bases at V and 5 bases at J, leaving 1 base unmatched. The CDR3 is CASSLGGGNEKLFF. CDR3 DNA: TGCGCCAGCAGCTTGGGAGGGGGCAATGAAAAACTGTTTTTT.